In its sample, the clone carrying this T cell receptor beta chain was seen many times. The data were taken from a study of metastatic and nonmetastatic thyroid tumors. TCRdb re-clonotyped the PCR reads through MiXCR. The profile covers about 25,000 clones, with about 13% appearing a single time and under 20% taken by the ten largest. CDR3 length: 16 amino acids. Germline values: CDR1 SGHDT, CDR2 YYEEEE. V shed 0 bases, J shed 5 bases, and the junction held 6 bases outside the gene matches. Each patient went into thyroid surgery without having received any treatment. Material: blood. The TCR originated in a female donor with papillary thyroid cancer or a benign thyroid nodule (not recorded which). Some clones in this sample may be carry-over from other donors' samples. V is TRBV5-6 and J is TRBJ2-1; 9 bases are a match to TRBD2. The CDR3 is CASSLARAGGNNEQFF. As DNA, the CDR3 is TGTGCCAGCAGCTTGGCTCGCGCGGGAGGGAACAATGAGCAGTTCTTC.